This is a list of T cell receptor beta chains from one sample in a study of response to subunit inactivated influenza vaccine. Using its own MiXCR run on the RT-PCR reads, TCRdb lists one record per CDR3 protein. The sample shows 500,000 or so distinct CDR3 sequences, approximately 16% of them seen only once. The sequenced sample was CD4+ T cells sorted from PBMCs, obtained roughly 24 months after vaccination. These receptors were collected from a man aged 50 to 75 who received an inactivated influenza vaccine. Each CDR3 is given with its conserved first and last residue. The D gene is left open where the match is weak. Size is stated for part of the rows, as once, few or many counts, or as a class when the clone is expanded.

TGTGCCAGTAAACTAGCGGGGGGGAATTACGAGCAGTACTTC | CASKLAGGNYEQYF | TRBJ2-7 | TRBV7-2 | TRBD2 | NA
TGCAGTGCTAGCCCGAGGAGTGGTACCAAAAACATTCAGTACTTC | CSASPRSGTKNIQYF | TRBJ2-4 | TRBV20-1 | NA | few
TGTGCCACCAGTGATTCCTATGGCTACACCTTC | CATSDSYGYTF | TRBJ1-2 | TRBV24-1 | NA | NA
TGTGCCAGCAGCCGTTTCAATGAGCAGTTCTTC | CASSRFNEQFF | TRBJ2-1 | TRBV7-6 | NA | NA
TGTGCCAGCACGTCTAACAGGGGATATGAAGCTTTCTTT | CASTSNRGYEAFF | TRBJ1-1 | TRBV2 | TRBD1 | NA
TGTGCCAGCAGCAAGGAGTATCAGGGAATTCCTCAGCCCCAGCATTTT | CASSKEYQGIPQPQHF | TRBJ1-5 | TRBV21-1 | NA | many
TGTGCCAGCAGTTTATCGGCAGCCCTGAAGACCCAGTACTTC | CASSLSAALKTQYF | TRBJ2-5 | TRBV12-3/TRBV12-4 | NA | NA
TGTGCCAGCAGCCAAAGCGGGGGGGCCTGGAATGAGCAGTTCTTC | CASSQSGGAWNEQFF | TRBJ2-1 | TRBV11-2 | TRBD2 | NA
TGTGCCAGCAGTTTAGCGCTCAGCTTTGGGACCCAGTACTTC | CASSLALSFGTQYF | TRBJ2-5 | TRBV28 | NA | few
TGCGCCAGCAGTGAGCAAGCCCCTAGCAATCAGCCCCAGCATTTT | CASSEQAPSNQPQHF | TRBJ1-5 | TRBV10-2 | NA | NA